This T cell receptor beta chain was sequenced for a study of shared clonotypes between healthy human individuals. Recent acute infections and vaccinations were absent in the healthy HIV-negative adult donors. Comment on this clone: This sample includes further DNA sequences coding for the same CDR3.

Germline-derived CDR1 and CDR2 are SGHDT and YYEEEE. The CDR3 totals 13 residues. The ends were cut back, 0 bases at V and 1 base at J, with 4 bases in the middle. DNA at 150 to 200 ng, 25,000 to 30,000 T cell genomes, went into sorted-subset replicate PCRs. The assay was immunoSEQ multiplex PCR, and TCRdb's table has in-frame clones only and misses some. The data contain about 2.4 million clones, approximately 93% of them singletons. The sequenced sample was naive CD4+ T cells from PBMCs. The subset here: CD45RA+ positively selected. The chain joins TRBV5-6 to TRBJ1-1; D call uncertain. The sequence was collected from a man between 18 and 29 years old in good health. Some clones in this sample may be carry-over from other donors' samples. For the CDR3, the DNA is TGTGCCAGCAGCTTGGGGGGGAACACTGAAGCTTTCTTT. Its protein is CASSLGGNTEAFF.